Below are 2 T cell receptor beta chains sequenced from a single sample in a study of cytomegalovirus exposure and HLA in healthy donors (dated by TCRdb to about 2017). To prepare the library, the immunoSEQ multiplex PCR assay was applied. A mixture of 60 forward primers for TCR Vbeta segments and 13 reverse primers for TCR Jbeta segments was used in the multiplex PCR. Entries here come from immuneACCESS through TCRdb and include only in-frame sequences with V and J called. Some clones fail to appear in such tables; in the studies checked, an unresolved V gene covers under half of the shortfall, and the cause of the remainder is unknown. Within this sample are over 100,000 clones, with around 86% of them counted one time only. The top ten constitute 2.2% of the sample. The material sequenced was PBMCs. The receptor source for this set is a woman aged 25 to 39 in good health and CMV-seronegative.

CDR3 nucleotide sequence: TGCGCCAGCAGCCACCTGGGGGCTGGCTACACCTTC. Residues: CASSHLGAGYTF. This rearrangement joins TRBV4-3 to TRBJ1-2, with D possibly matching TRBD1 (6 bases). This CDR3 is 12 amino acids long. The germline V gene encodes CDR1 LGHNA and CDR2 YSLEER. The ends were cut back, 3 bases at V and 7 bases at J, with 9 bases in the middle.

The chain is built from TRBV11-3 and TRBJ2-3; 9 nucleotides line up with TRBD2. Losses at the gene ends were 3 bases for V and 2 bases for J; bases not matched to a gene: 6. Per germline, CDR1 SGHNT and CDR2 YENEEA. The CDR3 sequence is 16 residues long. Written as DNA, the CDR3 is TGTGCCAGCAGCTTGGGGACTAGCAGAATCACAGATACGCAGTATTTT. As protein: CASSLGTSRITDTQYF.